This T cell receptor beta chain is drawn from a study of T cell responses to AZD1222 COVID-19 vaccine. The overall study: The analysis combined second doses at about 4 or about 12 weeks. Study-level results: Clonal diversity was possibly underestimated; the donors were predominantly white British and more often female. Of spike-specific TCRs, nearly half reportedly target regions left unmutated in variants.

The CDR3 totals 14 residues. CDR1 and CDR2 from the germline V gene are LGHDT and YNNKEL (reference sequence). Trimming shortened V by 0 bases and J by 4 bases, and 9 bases separated the two germline ends. Sequencing was performed with immunoSEQ multiplex PCR; in TCRdb, only in-frame clones are kept and a portion is missing. This sample yields about 120,000 clones, of which about 90% are seen a single time; roughly 8.9% belongs to the top ten. This clone was picked up one time. Its antigen is undetermined. The V and J genes are TRBV3-1 (or the pseudogene TRBV3-2) and TRBJ1-1; tentatively, D is TRBD1 (5 bases). Here the sequenced sample was peripheral blood, taken on day 0 of AZD1222 vaccination. This clonotype originated in an adult in good health. The CDR3 sequence is CASSQDGGTTEAFF. The DNA of the CDR3 is TGTGCCAGCAGCCAAGATGGGGGGACCACTGAAGCTTTCTTT.